Below are 27 T cell receptor beta chains sequenced from a single sample in a study of cytomegalovirus exposure and HLA in healthy donors. With 60 Vbeta and 13 Jbeta primers, the PCR was carried out. Profiled with immunoSEQ multiplex PCR; TCRdb holds only in-frame clones, not every one. This sample's table reports about 55,000 clones. Sequencing input: PBMCs. The receptors come from a woman in her sixties or seventies in good health and CMV-seropositive.

The chain recombines TRBV7-2 with TRBJ2-3; 9 bases are shared with TRBD2. The CDR3 totals 16 residues. Germline CDR1 and CDR2: SGHTA and FQGNSA. After removal of 2 bases from V and 2 bases from J, the junction contained 5 bases not matched to a gene. The CDR3 here is CASSLQAGGYTDTQYF. CDR3 in DNA: TGTGCCAGCAGCTTACAAGCGGGGGGCTACACAGATACGCAGTATTTT.

On this clone: The same CDR3 also results from other DNA sequences found in this sample. The V and J genes are TRBV6-1 and TRBJ2-5; 12 bases are shared with TRBD2. The CDR3 totals 15 residues. The germline V gene encodes CDR1 MNHNS and CDR2 SASEGT. V lost 2 bases and J lost 4; bases outside the gene matches: 2. The CDR3 region has the DNA TGTGCCAGCAGTGAACTAGCGGGGGGGCCAGAGACCCAGTACTTC. Protein sequence: CASSELAGGPETQYF.

The chain employs TRBV7-8 and TRBJ1-3; TRBD1 is a possible D gene (6 bases). The CDR3 sequence is 18 residues long. The ends were cut back, 5 bases at V and 4 bases at J, with 24 bases in the middle. Germline CDR1 is SGHVS and CDR2 is FQNEAQ. CDR3 DNA: TGTGCCAGCAGCCCAACCGGGACACTAAACATGGGGGGAAACACCATATATTTT. It yields the protein CASSPTGTLNMGGNTIYF.

The chain recombines TRBV6-1 with TRBJ1-3, with a possible D match to TRBD1 (5 bases). Deletions cut 3 bases from V and 3 bases from J, with 18 bases between. Germline-derived CDR1 and CDR2 are MNHNS and SASEGT. CDR3 length: 17 amino acids. For the CDR3, the DNA is TGTGCCAGCAGTGACGCCGGAATGCGGGGGGATGGAAACACCATATATTTT. This codes for CASSDAGMRGDGNTIYF.

The rearrangement joins TRBV13 to TRBJ2-1; no reliable D call. From germline, CDR1 is PRHDT and CDR2 FYEKMQ (reference sequence). The germline V and J ends were trimmed by 5 bases and 4 bases, with 18 bases remaining between them. The CDR3 spans 16 residues. The CDR3 loop is CASSLLRLTSYNEQFF. The CDR3 bases are TGTGCCAGCAGCCTCTTGCGACTCACCTCTTACAATGAGCAGTTCTTC.

The chain combines TRBV2 with TRBJ1-2, with D perhaps matching TRBD1 (5 bases). The germline V gene has CDR1 SNHLY and CDR2 FYNNEI. The CDR3 extends over 16 amino acids. V dropped 8 bases and J dropped 0 bases, with 19 bases sitting between them. CDR3 region: CASWSNLRASNYGYTF. DNA of the CDR3: TGTGCCAGCTGGTCGAATCTCAGGGCCTCTAACTATGGCTACACCTTC.

This chain links TRBV19 with TRBJ2-3; D is unresolved. CDR3 length: 15 residues. Between the trimmed V and J ends, which lost 3 bases and 2 bases, there was a span of 12 bases. CDR1 and CDR2 from the germline V gene are LNHDA and SQIVND (reference sequence). CDR3 nucleotide sequence: TGTGCCAGTAGTATTGGCACGGGTCACACAGATACGCAGTATTTT. Amino acids: CASSIGTGHTDTQYF.

Regarding this clone: Sequence at one end of the junction differs from germline and may be a read error. The chain uses TRBV7-7 and TRBJ2-2, with D unresolved. The CDR3 extends over 13 amino acids. Germline V gene sequence: CDR1 SSHAT, CDR2 FNYEAQ (reference sequence). The CDR3 loop is CASSPINTGELFF. The DNA of the CDR3 is TGTGCTAGCAGCCCCATTAACACCGGGGAGCTGTTTTTT.

CDR3 in amino acids: CASSPVYSNQPQHF. In DNA form, the CDR3 reads TGTGCCAGCAGTCCCGTTTATAGCAATCAGCCCCAGCATTTT. This chain joins TRBV28 and TRBJ1-5, with D uncertain. CDR1 and CDR2 (germline): MDHEN, SYDVKM. The CDR3 has 14 amino acids. Deletions cut 5 bases from V and 0 bases from J, with 8 bases between.

J is TRBJ1-3 and V is TRBV11-3; 7 bases line up with TRBD1. The CDR3 loop spans 13 amino acids. Germline assignment: CDR1 SGHNT and CDR2 YENEEA. J was trimmed by 9 bases and V by 5 bases; bases with no gene match: 7. The DNA for the CDR3 is TGTGCCAGCAGCGTTACAGGGGAAAGCACCATATATTTT. Translation gives CASSVTGESTIYF. Full variable domain (rest looked up from reference TRBV11-3 and TRBJ1-3): EAGVVQSPRYKIIEKKQPVAFWCNPISGHNTLYWYLQNLGQGPELLIRYENEEAVDDSQLPKDRFSAERLKGVDSTLKIQPAELGDSAVYLCASSVTGESTIYFGEGSWLTVV.

The chain uses TRBV5-1 and TRBJ2-1; 10 bases align to TRBD2. The CDR3 totals 18 residues. The trim removed 0 bases at V and 4 bases at J, leaving 10 bases unmatched. In germline, CDR1 is SGHRS, CDR2 YFSETQ. CDR3 in DNA: TGCGCCAGCAGCTTGGCATTAGCGGGGGGCGAACCTTACAATGAGCAGTTCTTC. It specifies CASSLALAGGEPYNEQFF.

The CDR3 reads CASSSTQRGVGEQYF. The CDR3 DNA reads as TGTGCCAGCAGCTCCACTCAACGCGGCGTGGGCGAGCAGTACTTC. V gene TRBV7-2 combines with J gene TRBJ2-7; D not resolved. The ends were cut back, 4 bases at V and 6 bases at J, with 19 bases in the middle. The CDR3 extends over 15 amino acids. Germline V gene sequence: CDR1 SGHTA, CDR2 FQGNSA.

This sequence joins TRBV7-6 and TRBJ1-1, with D perhaps matching TRBD1 (6 bases). The CDR3 is made up of 14 amino acids. Trimming took off 1 base at V and 8 bases at J, with 14 bases between the two ends. CDR1 is SGHVS, CDR2 FNYEAQ, per germline. CDR3 loop: CASSLGDPGHEAFF. The CDR3 region has the DNA TGTGCCAGCAGCTTAGGGGATCCGGGACACGAAGCTTTCTTT.

V and J are TRBV19 and TRBJ2-5, with a weak D call TRBD1 (5 bases). The CDR3 is 17 amino acids. Looked up from germline, CDR1 is LNHDA and CDR2 is SQIVND (reference sequence). The V gene lost 4 bases and the J gene lost 4 bases, with 22 bases spanning the gap. The CDR3 region is CASSTRQPWQMVETQYF. CDR3 in DNA: TGTGCCAGTAGTACAAGACAGCCTTGGCAGATGGTAGAGACCCAGTACTTC.

The chain uses TRBV11-2 and TRBJ1-1, with D tentatively TRBD1 (6 bases). V was cut by 5 bases and J by 4 bases, with 14 bases left in between. CDR3 length equals 14 residues. The germline gives CDR1 SGHAT, CDR2 FQNNGV. CDR3 region: CASSQIQGSTEAFF. CDR3 bases: TGTGCCAGCAGCCAAATTCAGGGGAGCACTGAAGCTTTCTTT.

The chain carries TRBV6-5 and TRBJ2-7, with 8 bases aligning to TRBD2. The CDR3 has 13 residues. Looked up from germline, CDR1 is MNHEY and CDR2 is SVGAGI. Germline trimming cut 4 bases from V and 3 bases from J; bases unmatched to any gene: 2. DNA of the CDR3: TGTGCCAGCAGTTTGCGGGAGGACTACGAGCAGTACTTC. Translating gives CASSLREDYEQYF.

This chain uses TRBV6-5 with TRBJ1-2; the D is unclear. CDR3 length: 14 residues. Trimming cost V 6 bases and J 4 bases, with 15 bases left between them. Germline V gives CDR1 MNHEY, CDR2 SVGAGI. The CDR3 coding sequence is TGTGCCAGCAGCCTATCCCGGGATCTCTATGGCTACACCTTC. Translation: CASSLSRDLYGYTF.

The rearrangement uses TRBV27 and TRBJ1-2; D not certain. Trimming took 6 bases from V and 0 from J, leaving 11 bases between them. The V gene's germline CDR1 is MNHEY and CDR2 SMNVEV (reference sequence). There are 14 residues in the CDR3. This CDR3 is CASSPQNANYGYTF. The CDR3 bases are TGTGCCAGCAGCCCCCAAAATGCTAACTATGGCTACACCTTC.

The chain has TRBV7-2 and TRBJ2-7; TRBD1 aligns across 10 bases. With V trimmed by 1 base and J by 6 bases, 6 bases remained unmatched. The CDR3 sequence is 15 residues long. Germline CDR1 reads SGHTA; CDR2 reads FQGNSA. This CDR3 reads CASSLVGQGVSEQYF. The CDR3 DNA reads as TGTGCCAGCAGCTTAGTTGGACAGGGGGTAAGCGAGCAGTACTTC.

To note about this clone: The sample contains more than one DNA sequence encoding this CDR3. This chain connects TRBV18 to TRBJ1-6; 7 nucleotides line up with TRBD1. After removal of 2 bases from V and 11 bases from J, the junction contained 6 bases not matched to a gene. Per germline, CDR1 KGHSH and CDR2 LQKENI. The CDR3 is 14 amino acids. CDR3: CASSPGGQEAPLHF. The CDR3 DNA is TGTGCCAGCTCACCAGGAGGACAGGAGGCACCCCTCCACTTT.

This chain joins TRBV5-1 and TRBJ1-1; D perhaps matches TRBD1 (6 bases). The CDR3 extends over 15 amino acids. V dropped 2 bases and J dropped 1 base, with 12 bases sitting between them. Looked up from germline, CDR1 is SGHRS and CDR2 is YFSETQ. The CDR3 DNA sequence: TGCGCCAGCAGCTTTAATGGGGGCCCGAACACTGAAGCTTTCTTT. It codes for CASSFNGGPNTEAFF.

CDR3: CASSLGQVSGNTIYF. The CDR3 nucleotides are TGTGCCAGCAGCCTCGGACAGGTCTCTGGAAACACCATATATTTT. The chain has TRBV6-5 and TRBJ1-3, with 7 bases identical to TRBD1. This CDR3 is built from 15 residues. V shed 6 bases, J shed 0 bases, and the junction held 5 bases outside the gene matches. Germline V CDR1 and CDR2: MNHEY, SVGAGI.

V gene TRBV19 combines with J gene TRBJ1-6, with D perhaps TRBD1 (6 bases). There are 14 residues in the CDR3. Germline V gene data show CDR1 as LNHDA and CDR2 as SQIVND (reference sequence). V lost 10 bases and J 0 bases, leaving 10 bases between the germline ends. CDR3 in amino acids: CATSDSSYNSPLHF. The CDR3 DNA follows: TGTGCCACCTCGGACAGCTCCTATAATTCACCCCTCCACTTT.

The chain combines TRBV5-6 with TRBJ2-3; D possibly corresponds to TRBD2 (6 bases). This CDR3 comprises 12 residues. Trimming cost V 4 bases and J 6 bases, with 9 bases left between them. Germline V CDR1 and CDR2: SGHDT, YYEEEE. The CDR3, as DNA: TGTGCCAGCAGCCGAGCGGGCGATACGCAGTATTTT. This sequence encodes CASSRAGDTQYF.

The chain employs TRBV7-2 and TRBJ1-1; 9 bases match TRBD1. Unmatched junction bases numbered 9, after V lost 5 bases and J lost 8 bases. The CDR3 consists of 14 residues. CDR1 SGHTA and CDR2 FQGNSA come from the germline V gene. In DNA, the CDR3 is TGTGCCAGCAGCCCTCAATGGGGGACAGGGGAAGCTTTCTTT. The encoded protein is CASSPQWGTGEAFF.

The chain recombines TRBV9 with TRBJ1-1, with D perhaps TRBD1 (6 bases). Per germline, CDR1 SGDLS and CDR2 YYNGEE. The V and J ends lost 0 bases and 7 bases respectively, with 13 bases between them. The CDR3 contains 14 residues. CDR3 protein: CASSVVGVDSEAFF. CDR3 DNA: TGTGCCAGCAGCGTAGTGGGAGTGGACAGTGAAGCTTTCTTT. Complete variable domain (other parts from reference TRBV9 and TRBJ1-1): DSGVTQTPKHLITATGQRVTLRCSPRSGDLSVYWYQQSLDQGLQFLIQYYNGEERAKGNILERFSAQQFPDLHSELNLSSLELGDSALYFCASSVVGVDSEAFFGQGTRLTVV.

The gene calls are TRBV7-2 and TRBJ2-7, with a possible D match to TRBD1 (6 bases). Germline V gene sequence: CDR1 SGHTA, CDR2 FQGNSA. Between the trimmed V and J ends, which lost 3 bases and 3 bases, there was a span of 9 bases. The CDR3 is 13 amino acids. The CDR3 sequence is CASSLPRGYEQYF. CDR3 DNA sequence: TGTGCCAGCAGCTTGCCCAGGGGCTACGAGCAGTACTTC.